This entry lists 20 T cell receptor beta chains sequenced from one sample in a study of cytomegalovirus exposure and HLA in healthy donors. Amplification used 60 Vbeta primers and 13 Jbeta primers. Assay used: immunoSEQ multiplex PCR; TCRdb lists only in-frame clones, some missing. The sample has around 160,000 clones, roughly 75% seen once. Input material: PBMCs. The receptors were sampled from a woman in her forties in good health and CMV-seropositive.

The chain links TRBV7-9 to TRBJ2-3, with TRBD1 identical over 9 bases. The CDR3 extends over 19 amino acids. Germline V gene sequence: CDR1 SEHNR, CDR2 FQNEAQ (reference sequence). The V gene end was trimmed by 5 bases and the J gene end by 2 bases; junction bases not matched to a gene: 17. The CDR3 loop reads CASSLPFTGTGMNTDTQYF. The CDR3, as DNA: TGTGCCAGCAGCCTTCCATTCACCGGGACAGGGATGAACACAGATACGCAGTATTTT.

This clone turned up a few times. The gene calls are TRBV30 and TRBJ1-1; 7 nucleotides line up with TRBD1. The CDR3 has 16 residues. Germline V gene lookup returns CDR1 GTSNPN and CDR2 SVGIG (reference sequence). V was clipped by 3 bases and J by 5 bases; unmatched bases: 15. The DNA for the CDR3 is TGTGCCTGGAGAGAAATACACAGGGGCAGGGGAACTGAAGCTTTCTTT. This translates into CAWREIHRGRGTEAFF.

Concerning this clone: Distinct nucleotide sequences in the sample also encode this CDR3. This chain uses TRBV19 with TRBJ1-5; 7 bases align to TRBD1. Per the germline V gene, CDR1 is LNHDA and CDR2 is SQIVND (reference sequence). The CDR3 is 15 residues long. Germline trimming cut 5 bases from V and 1 base from J; bases unmatched to any gene: 5. The CDR3 sequence is CASSRDRGSNQPQHF. The CDR3 DNA sequence: TGTGCCAGTAGTCGGGACAGAGGGAGCAATCAGCCCCAGCATTTT. Complete variable domain (other parts from reference TRBV19 and TRBJ1-5): DGGITQSPKYLFRKEGQNVTLSCEQNLNHDAMYWYRQDPGQGLRLIYYSQIVNDFQKGDIAEGYSVSREKKESFPLTVTSAQKNPTAFYLCASSRDRGSNQPQHFGDGTRLSIL.

This chain uses TRBV4-2 with TRBJ2-7, with a tentative D call TRBD2 (6 bases). Germline CDR1 LGHNA, CDR2 YNFKEQ. The CDR3 runs to 16 residues. Trimming stripped 4 bases from V and 3 bases from J, with 19 bases between. CDR3 region: CASSRTGLDGGYEQYF. DNA of the CDR3: TGTGCCAGCAGCCGCACGGGACTTGACGGAGGCTACGAGCAGTACTTC.

The chain combines TRBV5-1 with TRBJ2-1; 7 bases match TRBD2. The CDR3 runs to 16 residues. Germline assignment: CDR1 SGHRS and CDR2 YFSETQ. V was clipped by 4 bases and J by 2 bases; unmatched bases: 9. The DNA for the CDR3 is TGCGCCAGCAGCCCCCGCGCGGGAGACCCCTACAATGAGCAGTTCTTC. This codes for CASSPRAGDPYNEQFF. The full variable domain, rest sourced from reference TRBV5-1 and TRBJ2-1, is KAGVTQTPRYLIKTRGQQVTLSCSPISGHRSVSWYQQTPGQGLQFLFEYFSETQRNKGNFPGRFSGRQFSNSRSEMNVSTLELGDSALYLCASSPRAGDPYNEQFFGPGTRLTVL.

The V and J genes are TRBV13 and TRBJ2-1, with D perhaps TRBD2 (5 bases). Germline assignment: CDR1 PRHDT and CDR2 FYEKMQ (reference sequence). V lost 7 bases, J lost 0 bases, and 13 bases lay in between. The CDR3 loop spans 15 amino acids. The CDR3 coding sequence is TGTGCCAGCACCTCGCTGGGGAGCTCCTACAATGAGCAGTTCTTC. Translation gives CASTSLGSSYNEQFF. Variable domain in full (rest from reference TRBV13 and TRBJ2-1): AAGVIQSPRHLIKEKRETATLKCYPIPRHDTVYWYQQGPGQDPQFLISFYEKMQSDKGSIPDRFSAQQFSDYHSELNMSSLELGDSALYFCASTSLGSSYNEQFFGPGTRLTVL.

The chain carries TRBV28 and TRBJ1-4, with D uncertain. Per the germline V gene, CDR1 is MDHEN and CDR2 is SYDVKM. The CDR3 sequence is 15 residues long. The V end was cut by 5 bases, the J end by 8 bases, with 18 bases between. The CDR3 reads CASSQSYGFDEKLFF. The CDR3 region has the DNA TGTGCCAGCAGTCAGTCATACGGGTTTGACGAAAAACTGTTTTTT.

The sample holds one count of this clone. V and J are TRBV19 and TRBJ1-1; 9 positions match TRBD1. Looked up from germline, CDR1 is LNHDA and CDR2 is SQIVND (reference sequence). The V gene end was trimmed by 6 bases and the J gene end by 5 bases; junction bases not matched to a gene: 7. The CDR3 has 14 residues. CDR3: CASSGDRVRTEAFF. The DNA for the CDR3 is TGTGCCAGTAGCGGGGACAGGGTGAGAACTGAAGCTTTCTTT. The full variable domain, in which reference TRBV19 and TRBJ1-1 provide the parts outside the CDR3, is DGGITQSPKYLFRKEGQNVTLSCEQNLNHDAMYWYRQDPGQGLRLIYYSQIVNDFQKGDIAEGYSVSREKKESFPLTVTSAQKNPTAFYLCASSGDRVRTEAFFGQGTRLTVV.

The V gene is TRBV27, the J gene TRBJ1-5, with 9 bases matching TRBD1. The CDR3 sequence is 15 residues long. The ends lost 5 bases at V and 6 bases at J; junction bases unmatched: 8. Germline V gene lookup returns CDR1 MNHEY and CDR2 SMNVEV (reference sequence). CDR3 residues: CASSPLTGGGQPQHF. The DNA for the CDR3 is TGTGCCAGCAGTCCGCTCACAGGGGGCGGTCAGCCCCAGCATTTT.

Concerning this clone itself: Other nucleotide sequences from this sample produce the same CDR3. This rearrangement joins TRBV2 to TRBJ1-4; perhaps TRBD1 as D (6 bases). CDR3 length: 16 residues. CDR1 SNHLY and CDR2 FYNNEI come from the germline V gene. V was pared by 7 bases and J by 2 bases, with 17 bases between. The CDR3 DNA reads TGTGCCAGCACAGAGCAAACAGGGCTCACTAATGAAAAACTGTTTTTT. This gives the protein CASTEQTGLTNEKLFF.

This sequence joins TRBV25-1 and TRBJ2-2, with a tentative D call TRBD1 (6 bases). Germline CDR1 MGHDK, CDR2 SYGVNS. V was pared by 9 bases and J by 4 bases, with 15 bases between. This CDR3 contains 14 residues. The CDR3 sequence is CARGGGGTTGELFF. The CDR3 DNA reads as TGTGCCAGAGGGGGTGGAGGAACCACCGGGGAGCTGTTTTTT.

The chain couples TRBV6-5 to TRBJ2-7; 7 bases match TRBD1. CDR3 size: 13 residues. The germline gives CDR1 MNHEY, CDR2 SVGAGI. The junction had 10 bases not matched to a gene; V was cut back by 8 bases and J by 6 bases. CDR3 region: CASQAQGTGEQYF. DNA for the CDR3: TGTGCCAGCCAGGCACAGGGGACGGGCGAGCAGTACTTC.

The chain has TRBV27 and TRBJ1-1, with a tentative D call TRBD1 (5 bases). CDR1 and CDR2 (germline): MNHEY, SMNVEV (reference sequence). This CDR3 has 12 residues. V was clipped by 7 bases and J by 5 bases, with 11 bases between them. Here the CDR3 reads CASTSRGTEAFF. The DNA for the CDR3 is TGTGCCAGCACCTCTAGGGGAACTGAAGCTTTCTTT.

This clone was seen a handful of times. The chain recombines TRBV11-3 with TRBJ2-1, with TRBD1 matching over 9 bases. The V gene end was trimmed by 3 bases and the J gene end by 3 bases; junction bases not matched to a gene: 3. Germline-derived CDR1 and CDR2 are SGHNT and YENEEA. The CDR3 has 15 amino acids. CDR3 in DNA: TGTGCCAGCAGCTTTGACAGGGGGGTCTACAATGAGCAGTTCTTC. This translates into CASSFDRGVYNEQFF.

This clone has more than one count but fewer than ten. The J gene is TRBJ2-7, the V gene TRBV28; D unresolved. V lost 2 bases, J lost 3 bases, and 2 bases lay in between. The CDR3 runs 11 residues. Germline V gene sequence: CDR1 MDHEN, CDR2 SYDVKM. This CDR3 is CASSLRYEQYF. The CDR3, as DNA: TGTGCCAGCAGTTTACGCTACGAGCAGTACTTC.

V usage is TRBV4-2 and J usage is TRBJ2-3; D is uncertain. V lost 0 bases to trimming and J lost 0 bases, with 10 bases between them. From germline, CDR1 is LGHNA and CDR2 YNFKEQ. The CDR3 runs to 16 residues. CDR3 nucleotides: TGTGCCAGCAGCCAAGAGACCGAGGTTAGCACAGATACGCAGTATTTT. The encoded protein is CASSQETEVSTDTQYF.

This rearrangement joins TRBV9 to TRBJ2-2, with 7 bases identical to TRBD2. The V gene end was trimmed by 4 bases and the J gene end by 6 bases; junction bases not matched to a gene: 6. Germline V gene lookup returns CDR1 SGDLS and CDR2 YYNGEE. This CDR3 is built from 14 residues. In nucleotides, the CDR3 is TGTGCCAGCAGCTCCGGGACTATGGCCGGGGAGCTGTTTTTT. This gives the protein CASSSGTMAGELFF.

This chain connects TRBV15 to TRBJ1-3, with D unclear. Trimming cost V 0 bases and J 0 bases, with 15 bases left between them. The CDR3 has 18 amino acids. CDR1 and CDR2 from the germline V gene are LNHNV and YYDKDF (reference sequence). CDR3: CATSRDIGGLVSGNTIYF. The CDR3 nucleotides are TGTGCCACCAGCAGAGATATTGGCGGGCTAGTCTCTGGAAACACCATATATTTT.

The V gene is TRBV28, the J gene TRBJ1-2; tentatively, D is TRBD1 (6 bases). The CDR3 has 19 amino acids. V lost 7 bases, J lost 2 bases, and 29 bases lay in between. CDR1 is MDHEN and CDR2 is SYDVKM in the germline V gene. Here the CDR3 DNA reads TGTGCCAGCACGACTTATACCCGGGACAAGTCCTCGGCCAACTATGGCTACACCTTC. Translated, it gives CASTTYTRDKSSANYGYTF.

This chain's CDR3 is CASSYSKTGASYEQYF. The CDR3 DNA reads TGTGCCAGCAGTTACTCAAAGACAGGGGCTAGCTACGAGCAGTACTTC. This chain uses TRBV6-6 with TRBJ2-7; 8 nucleotides agree with TRBD1. Trimming at V came to 0 bases and at J to 3 bases, leaving 7 bases not matched to a gene. Germline V gene lookup returns CDR1 MNHNY and CDR2 SVGAGI (reference sequence). The CDR3 has 16 residues.